This T cell receptor beta chain was obtained from a study of OX40 agonist ivuxolimab in advanced cancers. Here immunoSEQ multiplex PCR was the method, and the copy in TCRdb shows in-frame clones only, minus some. The table includes 43,000 or so clones, approximately 86% detected once. Concerning this clone: No antigen is known for it.

Study results and caveats: Expanded clones were, on average, more numerous in CD8+ T cells than in CD4+.

The CDR3 sequence is 18 residues long. V was cut by 5 bases and J by 9 bases, with 28 bases left in between. In germline, CDR1 is SGHAT, CDR2 FQNNGV. This specimen was CD4+ or CD8+ T cells sorted from blood, taken in a trial of the OX40 agonist ivuxolimab. J is TRBJ2-2 and V is TRBV11-2; perhaps TRBD2 as D (6 bases). This receptor was obtained from an adult with an advanced solid tumor such as melanoma, head and neck, liver or kidney cancer. CDR3 coding DNA: TGTGCCAGCAGCCCGTCTATTTTCGCGGGGAAAGCGTATCGGGAGCTGTTTTTT. Its protein is CASSPSIFAGKAYRELFF. Full variable domain (rest looked up from reference TRBV11-2 and TRBJ2-2): EAGVAQSPRYKIIEKRQSVAFWCNPISGHATLYWYQQILGQGPKLLIQFQNNGVVDDSQLPKDRFSAERLKGVDSTLKIQPAKLEDSAVYLCASSPSIFAGKAYRELFFGEGSRLTVL.